A selection of T cell receptor beta chains follows, all from one sample in a study of cytomegalovirus exposure and HLA in healthy donors. The method was immunoSEQ multiplex PCR; TCRdb's version includes in-frame clones alone and lacks a portion of them. This table holds more than 95,000 clones, more than 75% found once. The sample comprised PBMCs. Source of these receptors: a man aged 18 to 30 in good health and CMV-seronegative. Each CDR3 is given with its conserved first and last residue. Fields, in order: D gene, J gene, clone size, V gene, CDR3 protein, CDR3 DNA. A D gene is named only where the DNA matches it firmly. Clone size appears in some rows only: once, few, many, or a class for an expanded clone.

>.|TRBJ1-1|.|TRBV6-4
CASSDGGASTEAFF
TGTGCCAGCAGTGACGGGGGGGCTAGTACTGAAGCTTTCTTT
>TRBD1|TRBJ1-5|.|TRBV19
CASSGTGGRSNQPQHF
TGTGCCAGTAGCGGGACAGGGGGTCGGAGCAATCAGCCCCAGCATTTT
>TRBD1|TRBJ1-1|.|TRBV5-1
CASSLNRGGTEAFF
TGCGCCAGCAGCTTGAACAGGGGAGGCACTGAAGCTTTCTTT
>.|TRBJ1-2|.|TRBV30
CAWSVQAGNYGYTF
TGTGCCTGGAGTGTACAAGCGGGAAACTATGGCTACACCTTC
>TRBD1|TRBJ1-1|.|TRBV19
CASGQGISTEAFF
TGTGCCAGTGGACAGGGAATCTCGACTGAAGCTTTCTTT
>.|TRBJ2-5|.|TRBV5-1
CASSLEDIEETQYF
TGCGCCAGCAGCTTGGAAGACATAGAAGAGACCCAGTACTTC
>.|TRBJ1-3|.|TRBV30
CAWRIISGNTIYF
TGTGCCTGGAGAATAATATCTGGAAACACCATATATTTT
>.|TRBJ2-5|.|TRBV13
CASSFSGETQYF
TGTGCCAGCAGCTTTAGCGGAGAGACCCAGTACTTC
>TRBD1|TRBJ1-1|few|TRBV7-8
CASSYGQGYTEAFF
TGTGCCAGCAGTTATGGACAGGGCTACACTGAAGCTTTCTTT
>TRBD2|TRBJ2-1|.|TRBV30
CAWILAGRRFF
TGTGCCTGGATATTAGCGGGGCGAAGGTTCTTC
>TRBD1|TRBJ2-7|.|TRBV4-1
CASSQKRVGQGAYEQYF
TGCGCCAGCAGCCAAAAAAGGGTGGGGCAGGGGGCCTACGAGCAGTACTTC
>.|TRBJ1-6|.|TRBV6-1
CASIPTPAGSPLHF
TGTGCCAGCATCCCCACGCCAGCAGGTTCACCCCTCCACTTT
>.|TRBJ1-1|.|TRBV5-1
CASSLGQQVREAFF
TGCGCCAGCAGCTTGGGTCAACAGGTACGTGAAGCTTTCTTT
>TRBD1|TRBJ2-7|.|TRBV7-6
CASRGQGADEQYF
TGTGCCAGCAGGGGACAGGGGGCGGACGAGCAGTACTTC
>.|TRBJ2-7|.|TRBV19
CASSLSGGSLSYEQYF
TGTGCCAGTAGTCTCTCCGGGGGTTCCCTCTCCTACGAGCAGTACTTC
>TRBD1|TRBJ2-7|.|TRBV18
CASSPGGTGGVYEQYF
TGTGCCAGCTCACCCGGCGGGACAGGGGGCGTCTACGAGCAGTACTTC
>.|TRBJ2-3|.|TRBV7-6
CASSTLPSTDTQYF
TGTGCCAGCAGCACTCTGCCGAGCACAGATACGCAGTATTTT
>TRBD2|TRBJ2-1|.|TRBV19
CASSMLLAGNEQFF
TGTGCCAGTAGTATGCTTCTAGCGGGAAATGAGCAGTTCTTC
>.|TRBJ2-7|.|TRBV6-5
CASRLRETYEQYF
TGTGCCAGCAGGCTCAGGGAAACCTACGAGCAGTACTTC
>TRBD1|TRBJ2-7|.|TRBV5-6
CASSAGQGQGLYEQYF
TGTGCCAGCAGCGCGGGTCAGGGACAGGGGCTCTACGAGCAGTACTTC
>.|TRBJ2-6|.|TRBV30
CAWTIEVGDGANVLTF
TGTGCCTGGACCATTGAGGTAGGGGATGGGGCCAACGTCCTGACTTTC
>.|TRBJ2-1|.|TRBV30
CAWSELLSEQFF
TGTGCCTGGAGTGAATTGCTCAGTGAGCAGTTCTTC
>TRBD2|TRBJ2-7|.|TRBV2
CASSSRTSVTYEQYF
TGTGCCAGCAGTTCACGGACTAGCGTAACCTACGAGCAGTACTTC
>TRBD1|TRBJ1-2|.|TRBV5-4
CASTMGAGQGDYGYTF
TGTGCCAGCACCATGGGGGCCGGACAGGGGGACTATGGCTACACCTTC
>TRBD1|TRBJ2-7|.|TRBV6-5
CASSYHVGQGSDEQYF
TGTGCCAGCAGTTACCACGTAGGACAGGGATCGGACGAGCAGTACTTC
>.|TRBJ2-3|.|TRBV30
CAWRAGFVGDTQYF
TGTGCCTGGAGGGCAGGGTTTGTTGGGGATACGCAGTATTTT
>TRBD1|TRBJ1-1|.|TRBV5-1
CASSRATGGTTEAFF
TGCGCCAGCAGCAGGGCCACAGGGGGCACCACTGAAGCTTTCTTT
>TRBD2|TRBJ2-7|.|TRBV19
CASSPRTSGLSYEQYF
TGTGCCAGTAGTCCCAGGACTAGCGGGCTCTCCTACGAGCAGTACTTC
>TRBD1|TRBJ2-1|.|TRBV5-1
CASRFDRGPGNEQFF
TGCGCCAGCCGATTCGACAGGGGGCCGGGGAATGAGCAGTTCTTC
>TRBD1|TRBJ1-3|.|TRBV5-1
CASSQTTNRGGNTIYF
TGCGCCAGCAGCCAAACCACTAACAGGGGTGGAAACACCATATATTTT
>.|TRBJ2-7|.|TRBV10-3
CAISDSKVDPERYYEQYF
TGTGCCATCAGTGATTCTAAGGTCGACCCCGAGCGGTACTACGAGCAGTACTTC
>TRBD1|TRBJ1-5|.|TRBV12-5
CASGPSGTGGQSAQHF
TGTGCTAGTGGTCCGTCCGGGACAGGGGGCCAATCAGCCCAGCATTTT
>.|TRBJ2-1|.|TRBV5-1
CASSPNSNEQFF
TGCGCCAGCAGCCCCAACAGCAATGAGCAGTTCTTC
>.|TRBJ2-1|.|TRBV27
CASSLRGFYNEQFF
TGTGCCAGCAGTTTAAGAGGCTTTTACAATGAGCAGTTCTTC
>TRBD2|TRBJ2-5|.|TRBV7-8
CASSPGLAGGTETQYF
TGTGCCAGCAGCCCCGGACTAGCGGGGGGGACAGAGACCCAGTACTTC
>TRBD2|TRBJ2-7|once|TRBV9
CASSPSGRSYEQYF
TGTGCCAGCTCTCCTAGCGGGCGGTCCTACGAGCAGTACTTC
>TRBD2|TRBJ2-3|once|TRBV27
CASSRTSGNTDTQYF
TGTGCCAGCAGTAGGACTAGCGGGAACACAGATACGCAGTATTTT
>.|TRBJ2-1|.|TRBV4-1
CASSREQGPYNEQFF
TGCGCCAGCAGCCGTGAACAGGGACCCTACAATGAGCAGTTCTTC
>TRBD2|TRBJ2-3|.|TRBV4-2
CASSQETGTSFPDTQYF
TGTGCCAGCAGCCAGGAAACTGGGACTAGCTTCCCAGATACGCAGTATTTT
>.|TRBJ2-7|.|TRBV19
CASSSGGGSYEQYF
TGTGCCAGTAGTAGCGGTGGGGGGTCCTACGAGCAGTACTTC
>TRBD1|TRBJ2-1|.|TRBV9
CASTYPGQGVNEQFF
TGTGCCAGCACCTACCCCGGGCAGGGGGTAAATGAGCAGTTCTTC
>.|TRBJ1-2|.|TRBV27
CASSRYGINYGYTF
TGTGCCAGCAGCCGATACGGGATTAACTATGGCTACACCTTC
>.|TRBJ2-5|.|TRBV19
CASRLQGGETQYF
TGTGCCAGTAGGTTGCAGGGCGGAGAGACCCAGTACTTC
>TRBD2|TRBJ2-7|.|TRBV7-6
CASSLTTSGPSYEQYF
TGTGCCAGCAGCTTAACGACTAGCGGTCCCTCCTACGAGCAGTACTTC
>TRBD2|TRBJ2-1|.|TRBV4-2
CASSQERGRGNEQFF
TGTGCCAGCAGCCAAGAGCGGGGGAGGGGCAATGAGCAGTTCTTC
>.|TRBJ1-2|.|TRBV25-1
CASSIDRQNGYTF
TGTGCCAGCAGCATAGACAGGCAAAATGGCTACACCTTC
>.|TRBJ2-3|.|TRBV30
CAWSVQADTQYF
TGTGCCTGGAGTGTACAGGCAGATACGCAGTATTTT
>.|TRBJ1-1|.|TRBV20-1
CSAGYTEAFF
TGCAGTGCTGGCTACACTGAAGCTTTCTTT
>TRBD2|TRBJ2-1|.|TRBV9
CASSKLSGNNNEQFF
TGTGCCAGCAGCAAACTTAGCGGGAACAACAATGAGCAGTTCTTC
>.|TRBJ1-1|.|TRBV18
CASSRGSSTEAFF
TGTGCCAGCTCACGGGGCAGTAGCACTGAAGCTTTCTTT
>TRBD2|TRBJ2-3|few|TRBV6-1
CASSEKLAGGPDTQYF
TGTGCCAGCAGTGAAAAACTAGCGGGAGGGCCAGATACGCAGTATTTT
>TRBD1|TRBJ2-7|.|TRBV11-2
CASSLRGQGRHYEQYF
TGTGCCAGCAGCTTAAGGGGACAGGGGCGTCACTACGAGCAGTACTTC
>.|TRBJ1-5|.|TRBV21-1
CAPQPPTGGLSNQPQHF
TGTGCCCCCCAGCCCCCGACAGGGGGGCTGAGCAATCAGCCCCAGCATTTT
>TRBD2|TRBJ2-3|.|TRBV15
CATSASRGLAGSQEDTQYF
TGTGCCACCAGCGCTAGTAGGGGACTAGCGGGCTCACAGGAAGATACGCAGTATTTT
>.|TRBJ2-7|.|TRBV29-1
CSAGSYEQYF
TGCAGCGCAGGGTCCTACGAGCAGTACTTC
>.|TRBJ1-1|.|TRBV30
CAQSRRSEAFF
TGTGCACAGAGTCGCCGGTCTGAAGCTTTCTTT
>TRBD1|TRBJ2-7|.|TRBV6-5
CASSYLGTGNYEQYF
TGTGCCAGCAGTTACTTAGGGACAGGGAACTACGAGCAGTACTTC